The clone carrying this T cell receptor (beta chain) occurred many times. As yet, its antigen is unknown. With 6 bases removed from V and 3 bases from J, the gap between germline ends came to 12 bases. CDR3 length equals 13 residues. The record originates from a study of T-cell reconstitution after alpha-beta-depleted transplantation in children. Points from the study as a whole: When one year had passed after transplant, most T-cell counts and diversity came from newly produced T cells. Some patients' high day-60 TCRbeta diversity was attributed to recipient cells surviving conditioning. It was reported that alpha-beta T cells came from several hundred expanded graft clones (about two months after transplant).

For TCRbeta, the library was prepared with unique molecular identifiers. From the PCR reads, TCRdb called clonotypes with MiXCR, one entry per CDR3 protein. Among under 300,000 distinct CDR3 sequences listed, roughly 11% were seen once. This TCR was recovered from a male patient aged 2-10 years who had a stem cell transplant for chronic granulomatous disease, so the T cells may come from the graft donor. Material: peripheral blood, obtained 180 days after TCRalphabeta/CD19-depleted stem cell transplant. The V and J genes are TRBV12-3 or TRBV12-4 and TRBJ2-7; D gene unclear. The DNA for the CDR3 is TGTGCCAGCAGCTCCTCTTTCCGCTACGAGCAGTACTTC. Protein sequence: CASSSSFRYEQYF.